This entry lists 5 T cell receptor beta chains sequenced from one sample in a study of monozygotic twins with inflammatory bowel disease (dated by TCRdb to about 2019). The library relied on 5' RACE. Sequencing took place on an Illumina HiSeq 2500. Following reprocessing of the reads by TCRdb, the data hold one row per CDR3 protein sequence and no DNA is available. The sample's records list just over 300,000 distinct CDR3 sequences. The leading ten clones occupy roughly 5.8% of the sample. Sequencing input: blood. The receptors here all came from a human donor with ulcerative colitis or Crohn's disease, or a healthy co-twin of an affected twin (not recorded which).

This chain connects TRBV20-1 to TRBJ2-3; the D call of TRBD1 rests on TCRdb alone, since no DNA is present to check it. The germline V gene encodes CDR1 DFQATT and CDR2 SNEGSKA (reference sequence). This CDR3 is built from 15 residues. The CDR3 protein is CSARVKGYGTDTQYF.

The V call is TRBV7-2, the J call TRBJ2-7. Germline V gene lookup returns CDR1 SGHTA and CDR2 FQGNSA. This CDR3 spans 15 amino acids. CDR3 loop: CASSLGWVGMYEQYF.

The chain combines TRBV7-9 with TRBJ1-1; absent DNA, TCRdb's TRBD1 call cannot be checked. Germline CDR1 is SEHNR and CDR2 is FQNEAQ (reference sequence). This CDR3 has 14 amino acids. CDR3 in amino acids: CASSPGQGSTEAFF.

The chain has TRBV9 and TRBJ1-2. The CDR3 loop spans 18 amino acids. CDR1 and CDR2 from the germline V gene are SGDLS and YYNGEE. The CDR3 spells CASSVDSVGYLGVYGYTF. Drawing the rest from reference TRBV9 and TRBJ1-2, the complete variable domain is DSGVTQTPKHLITATGQRVTLRCSPRSGDLSVYWYQQSLDQGLQFLIQYYNGEERAKGNILERFSAQQFPDLHSELNLSSLELGDSALYFCASSVDSVGYLGVYGYTFGSGTRLTVV.

V usage is TRBV7-2 and J usage is TRBJ2-3; TCRdb's D call of TRBD1 is untestable without DNA. Germline V gives CDR1 SGHTA, CDR2 FQGNSA. The CDR3 length is 16 residues. The CDR3 is CASSQSGGGGADTQYF. The complete variable domain, with remaining parts taken from reference TRBV7-2 and TRBJ2-3, reads GAGVSQSPSNKVTEKGKDVELRCDPISGHTALYWYRQSLGQGLEFLIYFQGNSAPDKSGLPSDRFSAERTGGSVSTLTIQRTQQEDSAVYLCASSQSGGGGADTQYFGPGTRLTVL.